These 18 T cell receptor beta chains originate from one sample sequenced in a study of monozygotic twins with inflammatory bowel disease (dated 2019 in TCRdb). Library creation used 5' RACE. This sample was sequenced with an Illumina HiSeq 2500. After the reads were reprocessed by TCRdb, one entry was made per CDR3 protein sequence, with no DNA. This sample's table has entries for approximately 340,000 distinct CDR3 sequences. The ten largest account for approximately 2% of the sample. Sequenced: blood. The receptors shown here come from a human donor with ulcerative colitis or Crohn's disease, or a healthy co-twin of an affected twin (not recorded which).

CDR3 in amino acids: CASSEVNLGLGTGELFF. The J gene is TRBJ2-2, the V gene TRBV4-1; as DNA is missing, the TRBD2 call by TCRdb cannot be tested. This CDR3 is 17 amino acids long. Germline V gene data show CDR1 as MGHRA and CDR2 as YSYEKL.

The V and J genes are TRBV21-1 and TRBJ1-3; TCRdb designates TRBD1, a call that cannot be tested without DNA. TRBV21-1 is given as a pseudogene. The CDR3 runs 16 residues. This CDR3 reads CASSKGPGVGGNTIYF.

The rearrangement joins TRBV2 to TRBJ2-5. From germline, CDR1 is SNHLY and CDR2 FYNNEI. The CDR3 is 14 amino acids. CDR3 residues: CASSYGPNQETQYF. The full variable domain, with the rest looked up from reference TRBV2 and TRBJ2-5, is EPEVTQTPSHQVTQMGQEVILRCVPISNHLYFYWYRQILGQKVEFLVSFYNNEISEKSEIFDDQFSVERPDGSNFTLKIRSTKLEDSAMYFCASSYGPNQETQYFGPGTRLLVL.

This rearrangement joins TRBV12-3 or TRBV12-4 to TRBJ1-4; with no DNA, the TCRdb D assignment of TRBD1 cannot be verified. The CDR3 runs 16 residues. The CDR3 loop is CASSSRTGTATWELFF.

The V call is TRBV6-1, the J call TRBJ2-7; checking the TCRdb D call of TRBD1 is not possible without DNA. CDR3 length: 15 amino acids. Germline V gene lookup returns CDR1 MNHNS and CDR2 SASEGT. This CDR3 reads CASTHGGQGAYEQYF.

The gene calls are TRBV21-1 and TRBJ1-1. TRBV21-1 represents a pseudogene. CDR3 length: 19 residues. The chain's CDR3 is CASSTQNPWRDLWDTEAFF.

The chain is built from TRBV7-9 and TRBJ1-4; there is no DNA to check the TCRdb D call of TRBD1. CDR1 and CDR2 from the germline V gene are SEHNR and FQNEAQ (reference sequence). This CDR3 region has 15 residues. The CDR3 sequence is CASSTYRGSNEKLFF.

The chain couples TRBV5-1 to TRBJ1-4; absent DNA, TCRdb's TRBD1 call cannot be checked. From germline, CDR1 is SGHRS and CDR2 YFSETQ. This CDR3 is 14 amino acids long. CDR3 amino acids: CASRTRGAREKLFF.

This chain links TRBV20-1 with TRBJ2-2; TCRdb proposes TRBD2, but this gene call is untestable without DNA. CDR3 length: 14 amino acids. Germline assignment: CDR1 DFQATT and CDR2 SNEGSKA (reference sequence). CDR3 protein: CSAPVRGGTGELFF.

The CDR3 sequence is CASSLVTGSGGDTQYF. The rearrangement uses TRBV5-6 and TRBJ2-3; the D call of TRBD2 rests on TCRdb alone, since no DNA is present to check it. Germline CDR1 reads SGHDT; CDR2 reads YYEEEE. The CDR3 has 16 amino acids.

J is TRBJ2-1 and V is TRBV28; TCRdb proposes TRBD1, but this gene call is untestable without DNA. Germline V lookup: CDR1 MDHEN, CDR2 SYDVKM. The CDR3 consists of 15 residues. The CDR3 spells CASSPGTGLHNEQFF.

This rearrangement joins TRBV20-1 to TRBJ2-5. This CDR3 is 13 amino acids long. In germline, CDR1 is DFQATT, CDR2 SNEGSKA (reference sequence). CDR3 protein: CSAIVAIEETQYF.

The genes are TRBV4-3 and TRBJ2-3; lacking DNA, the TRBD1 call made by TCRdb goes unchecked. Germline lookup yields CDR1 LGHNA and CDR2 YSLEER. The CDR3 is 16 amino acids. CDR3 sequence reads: CASSQITGDGTDTQYF.

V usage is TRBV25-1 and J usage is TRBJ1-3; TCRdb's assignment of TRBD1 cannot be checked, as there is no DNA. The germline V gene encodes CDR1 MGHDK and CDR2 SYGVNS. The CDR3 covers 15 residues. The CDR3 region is CASSEMGGPGNTIYF.

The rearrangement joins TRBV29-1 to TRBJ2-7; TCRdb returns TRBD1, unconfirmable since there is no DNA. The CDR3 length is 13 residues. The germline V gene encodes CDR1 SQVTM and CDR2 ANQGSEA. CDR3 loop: CSVERQGVNEQYF.

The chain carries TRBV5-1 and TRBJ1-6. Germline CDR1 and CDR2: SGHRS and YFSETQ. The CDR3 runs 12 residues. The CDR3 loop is CASSSSTGPLHF.

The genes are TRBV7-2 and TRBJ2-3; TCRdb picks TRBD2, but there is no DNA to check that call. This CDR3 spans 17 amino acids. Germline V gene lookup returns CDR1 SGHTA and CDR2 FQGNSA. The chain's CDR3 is CASSSIGLRGGRDTQYF. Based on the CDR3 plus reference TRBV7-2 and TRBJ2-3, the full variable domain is GAGVSQSPSNKVTEKGKDVELRCDPISGHTALYWYRQSLGQGLEFLIYFQGNSAPDKSGLPSDRFSAERTGGSVSTLTIQRTQQEDSAVYLCASSSIGLRGGRDTQYFGPGTRLTVL.

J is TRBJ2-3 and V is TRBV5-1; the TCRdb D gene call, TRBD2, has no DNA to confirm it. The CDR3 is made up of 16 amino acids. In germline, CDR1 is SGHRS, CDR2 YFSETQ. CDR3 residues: CASSPEVAGPTDTQYF.